This is a list of T cell receptor beta chains from one sample in a study of OX40 agonist ivuxolimab in advanced cancers. The table came from immunoSEQ multiplex PCR; TCRdb's copy has only in-frame clones and leaves some out. The repertoire holds 70,000 or so clones, with 85% as singletons. This specimen consisted of CD4+ or CD8+ T cells sorted from blood, obtained in a trial of the OX40 agonist ivuxolimab. These receptors were obtained from an adult with an advanced solid tumor such as melanoma, head and neck, liver or kidney cancer. Each CDR3 is given with its conserved first and last residue. Each record gives: V gene, J gene, D gene, clone size, CDR3 DNA, CDR3 protein. The D gene is left open where the match is weak. The listing skips clone size in some rows; elsewhere it reads once, few, many or a size class.

V gene: TRBV27; J gene: TRBJ1-6; D gene: TRBD1; clone size: NA; CDR3 DNA: TGTGCCAGCAGTTTCTCTGGACAGGAGCGTCCCCACTTT; CDR3 protein: CASSFSGQERPHF
V gene: TRBV19; J gene: TRBJ2-7; D gene: TRBD1; clone size: few; CDR3 DNA: TGTGCCAGTAGTGTTAGACAGGGGGCGGCCTACGAGCAGTACTTC; CDR3 protein: CASSVRQGAAYEQYF
V gene: TRBV4-3; J gene: TRBJ1-2; D gene: NA; clone size: NA; CDR3 DNA: TGCGCCAGCAGTCACACTCTGCGCTATGGCTACACCTTC; CDR3 protein: CASSHTLRYGYTF
V gene: TRBV7-3; J gene: TRBJ1-1; D gene: TRBD1; clone size: NA; CDR3 DNA: TGTGCCAGCAGCTCTGGACAGGGCACTGAAGCTTTCTTT; CDR3 protein: CASSSGQGTEAFF
V gene: TRBV29-1; J gene: TRBJ2-7; D gene: TRBD1; clone size: NA; CDR3 DNA: TGCAGCGTCCTCCTACGCGGAAAACAGGGGGTGAGCTCCTACGAGCAGTACTTC; CDR3 protein: CSVLLRGKQGVSSYEQYF
V gene: TRBV5-4; J gene: TRBJ1-2; D gene: TRBD1; clone size: NA; CDR3 DNA: TGTGCCAGCAGTTACAGCCAGGGGGCTTTTGGCTACACCTTC; CDR3 protein: CASSYSQGAFGYTF
V gene: TRBV5-1; J gene: TRBJ2-7; D gene: TRBD1; clone size: once; CDR3 DNA: TGCGCCAGCAGCTTGGGACAGGGAGCCAACGAGCAGTACTTC; CDR3 protein: CASSLGQGANEQYF
V gene: TRBV9; J gene: TRBJ2-7; D gene: NA; clone size: once; CDR3 DNA: TGTGCCAGCAGCTCTGACCCGTACGGGTCCTACGAGCAGTACTTC; CDR3 protein: CASSSDPYGSYEQYF
V gene: TRBV7-2; J gene: TRBJ2-1; D gene: TRBD1; clone size: NA; CDR3 DNA: TGTGCCACCGCCGGGACAGGGACCTACAATGAGCAGTTCTTC; CDR3 protein: CATAGTGTYNEQFF
V gene: TRBV6-6; J gene: TRBJ2-7; D gene: TRBD2; clone size: NA; CDR3 DNA: TGTGCCAGCAGCCTTGGACTAGCGGGAGGGTACGAGCAGTACTTC; CDR3 protein: CASSLGLAGGYEQYF
V gene: TRBV5-4; J gene: TRBJ2-1; D gene: TRBD1; clone size: NA; CDR3 DNA: TGTGCCAGCAGCCGGAACCGAGAGACAGGGGAAGAGCAGTTCTTC; CDR3 protein: CASSRNRETGEEQFF
V gene: TRBV7-2; J gene: TRBJ1-5; D gene: NA; clone size: NA; CDR3 DNA: TGTGCCAGCAGTTTGGTTAGCAATCAGCCCCAGCATTTT; CDR3 protein: CASSLVSNQPQHF
V gene: TRBV27; J gene: TRBJ2-1; D gene: TRBD2; clone size: NA; CDR3 DNA: TGTGCCAGCAGTCCGACTAGCGGGGGGTTCAATGAGCAGTTCTTC; CDR3 protein: CASSPTSGGFNEQFF
V gene: TRBV10-2; J gene: TRBJ1-4; D gene: TRBD1; clone size: NA; CDR3 DNA: TGCGCCAGCTCTGGGACAGCGAATGAAAAACTGTTTTTT; CDR3 protein: CASSGTANEKLFF
V gene: TRBV11-3; J gene: TRBJ2-1; D gene: TRBD1; clone size: NA; CDR3 DNA: TGTGCCAGCAGCCCCCGGGGACAGGGGGTCGATGAGCAGTTCTTC; CDR3 protein: CASSPRGQGVDEQFF
V gene: TRBV28; J gene: TRBJ2-7; D gene: TRBD2; clone size: NA; CDR3 DNA: TGTGCCAGCAGTGGACTAGCGGGGGGGCCCGACTACGAGCAGTACTTC; CDR3 protein: CASSGLAGGPDYEQYF
V gene: TRBV21-1; J gene: TRBJ2-1; D gene: NA; clone size: NA; CDR3 DNA: TGTGCCAGCAGCGAGACGCCCCGGGACGGCGATGAGTTTTACAATGAGCAGTTCTTC; CDR3 protein: CASSETPRDGDEFYNEQFF
V gene: TRBV29-1; J gene: TRBJ2-1; D gene: NA; clone size: NA; CDR3 DNA: TGCAGCGTCCTAGCAGCGGGCTCCTACAATGAGCAGTTCTTC; CDR3 protein: CSVLAAGSYNEQFF
V gene: TRBV10-3; J gene: TRBJ2-7; D gene: TRBD2; clone size: NA; CDR3 DNA: TGTGCCATCAGTGAGCCCAGCGGGACTGGAGGCAGCGAGCAGTACTTC; CDR3 protein: CAISEPSGTGGSEQYF
V gene: TRBV7-3; J gene: TRBJ2-3; D gene: NA; clone size: NA; CDR3 DNA: TGTGCCAGCAGCTTAAGAGTCCTAGGGACAGATACGCAGTATTTT; CDR3 protein: CASSLRVLGTDTQYF
V gene: TRBV2; J gene: TRBJ2-1; D gene: NA; clone size: once; CDR3 DNA: TGTGCCAGCAGTGGGACCGGGGGACGGGGGGAGCAGTTCTTC; CDR3 protein: CASSGTGGRGEQFF
V gene: TRBV18; J gene: TRBJ2-2; D gene: TRBD2; clone size: NA; CDR3 DNA: TGTGCCAGCTCACCAAGAGTAATAGCAGGACTAGCGGGGAACACCGGGGAGCTGTTTTTT; CDR3 protein: CASSPRVIAGLAGNTGELFF
V gene: TRBV11-3; J gene: TRBJ2-1; D gene: NA; clone size: once; CDR3 DNA: TGTGCCAGCAGCACCTCCTCGTTCGGAACGGGTGGGCAGTTCTTC; CDR3 protein: CASSTSSFGTGGQFF
V gene: TRBV5-6; J gene: TRBJ1-1; D gene: NA; clone size: NA; CDR3 DNA: TGTGCCAGCAGCTTGGGACTTTTGAACACTGAAGCTTTCTTT; CDR3 protein: CASSLGLLNTEAFF
V gene: TRBV5-1; J gene: TRBJ2-7; D gene: TRBD1; clone size: once; CDR3 DNA: TGCGCCAGCAGCACGGGGACAGAAGTTACCTACGAGCAGTACTTC; CDR3 protein: CASSTGTEVTYEQYF
V gene: TRBV19; J gene: TRBJ2-7; D gene: TRBD1; clone size: NA; CDR3 DNA: TGTGCCAGTAAGGGCCGGGACAGGGGCCACGAGCAGTACTTC; CDR3 protein: CASKGRDRGHEQYF
V gene: TRBV27; J gene: TRBJ1-2; D gene: NA; clone size: NA; CDR3 DNA: TGTGCCAGCAGTCCCGTGTCCGTTGCAGGGAGATATGGCTACACCTTC; CDR3 protein: CASSPVSVAGRYGYTF
V gene: TRBV5-5; J gene: TRBJ2-1; D gene: TRBD1; clone size: NA; CDR3 DNA: TGTGCCAGCGGGAGGACAGGGCGCGACAATGAGCAGTTCTTC; CDR3 protein: CASGRTGRDNEQFF
V gene: TRBV27; J gene: TRBJ2-1; D gene: TRBD2; clone size: NA; CDR3 DNA: TGTGCCAGCAGCCCCGGGACTAGCGGGAGGGCCCGAAACGGTAGGTTCTTC; CDR3 protein: CASSPGTSGRARNGRFF
V gene: TRBV10-3; J gene: TRBJ2-6; D gene: TRBD1; clone size: NA; CDR3 DNA: TGTGCCATCAGCCAGGGGGAAGTAGGGGCCAACGTCCTGACTTTC; CDR3 protein: CAISQGEVGANVLTF
V gene: TRBV5-1; J gene: TRBJ1-2; D gene: NA; clone size: few; CDR3 DNA: TGCGCCAGCAGGGGGCTCGACTATGGCTACACCTTC; CDR3 protein: CASRGLDYGYTF
V gene: TRBV7-9; J gene: TRBJ1-2; D gene: TRBD1; clone size: many; CDR3 DNA: TGTGCCAGCACCACTTGGACAGGGGCTAGTGGCTACACCTTC; CDR3 protein: CASTTWTGASGYTF
V gene: TRBV18; J gene: TRBJ2-4; D gene: TRBD2; clone size: NA; CDR3 DNA: TGTGCCAGCTCACTCTATAGCGGGAGGGCGGTGGAAAACATTCAGTACTTC; CDR3 protein: CASSLYSGRAVENIQYF
V gene: TRBV5-1; J gene: TRBJ1-1; D gene: TRBD1; clone size: NA; CDR3 DNA: TGCGCCAGCAGCTATCAGGGGGGGATCACTGAAGCTTTCTTT; CDR3 protein: CASSYQGGITEAFF
V gene: TRBV19; J gene: TRBJ2-1; D gene: TRBD1; clone size: NA; CDR3 DNA: TGTGCCAGTAGTATAGACCCGGGACAGGGTTTCGGTGAGCAGTTCTTC; CDR3 protein: CASSIDPGQGFGEQFF
V gene: TRBV10-3; J gene: TRBJ2-7; D gene: NA; clone size: NA; CDR3 DNA: TGTGCCAGCGGTTCTACAGGCTACGAGCAGTACTTC; CDR3 protein: CASGSTGYEQYF
V gene: TRBV5-5; J gene: TRBJ2-3; D gene: NA; clone size: NA; CDR3 DNA: TGTGCCAGCAGCTTGACGACACTTGCTTATAATACGCAGTATTTT; CDR3 protein: CASSLTTLAYNTQYF
V gene: TRBV18; J gene: TRBJ2-7; D gene: NA; clone size: NA; CDR3 DNA: TGTGCCAGCTCACCACCTAGTAGCTACGAGCAGTACTTC; CDR3 protein: CASSPPSSYEQYF
V gene: TRBV7-3; J gene: TRBJ2-5; D gene: TRBD1; clone size: NA; CDR3 DNA: TGTGCCGCCAGGGGGATCCAAGAGACCCAGTACTTC; CDR3 protein: CAARGIQETQYF